This TCR beta chain originates from a study of T cell changes during pregnancy in multiple sclerosis. There are 12 residues in the CDR3. Germline V gene sequence: CDR1 SEHNR, CDR2 FQNEAQ (reference sequence). Of note for this clone: Germline and junction disagree at one end, which may indicate a read error.

TCRdb's table, derived via immunoSEQ multiplex PCR, lists solely in-frame clones and lacks some. Among about 40,000 clones, approximately 94% were seen once, and the ten largest hold approximately 1.6%. The V call is TRBV7-9, the J call TRBJ2-4, with 11 bases identical to TRBD2. Specimen: peripheral blood, collected in the third trimester of pregnancy. The clonotype originates from a female donor with multiple sclerosis, enrolled in a pregnancy study. This CDR3 is CASSPISGGAHF. The CDR3 DNA is TGTGCCAGCAGCCCAATTAGCGGGGGGGCCCACTTC.